Below, 18 T cell receptor beta chains from the same sample are listed, as sequenced in a study of T cells in Graves' hyperthyroidism and ophthalmopathy. Amplification targeted TCR beta CDR3 regions from RNA transcripts. Carried out on the TCR CDR3, a first-round RT-PCR used the HTBI primer set. TCRdb itself ran the multiplex PCR reads through MiXCR, one entry per CDR3 protein. The sample shows 94,000 or so distinct CDR3 sequences, 51% of them seen only once. The sequenced sample consisted of blood. These TCRs come from a middle-aged woman with Graves' hyperthyroidism.

In this sample, this clonotype turned up once. Here the CDR3 omits its conserved ending phenylalanine or tryptophan, so a read error is the likely source. The DNA is omitted, as the CDR3 cannot be located on it reliably, and the CDR3 follows TCRdb's listing. The V gene is TRBV7-9, the J gene TRBJ2-7; TRBD2, the table's D call, lacks a check against the DNA. Germline assignment: CDR1 SEHNR and CDR2 FQNEAQ (reference sequence). The CDR3 length is 14 residues, termini included. The CDR3 spells CASSRRGAPYEQHS.

Notes on this clonotype: This sequence may be a read error, since a much larger clone differs from it by one base. The chain links TRBV6-5 to TRBJ2-7; D is uncertain. This CDR3 region has 16 residues. Per germline, CDR1 MNHEY and CDR2 SVGAGI. CDR3 amino acids: CASSYSIARSSYGQYF. The CDR3 DNA reads as TGTGCCAGCAGTTACTCTATCGCAAGGAGCTCCTACGGGCAGTACTTC.

The genes are TRBV9 and TRBJ1-1; D perhaps matches TRBD1 (5 bases). V was trimmed by 1 base and J by 4 bases, leaving 11 bases between them. Germline CDR1 and CDR2: SGDLS and YYNGEE. The CDR3 loop spans 14 amino acids. CDR3 nucleotide sequence: TGTGCCAGCAGCGTAACAGGCGTGGGCACTGAAGCTTTCTTT. Translated, it gives CASSVTGVGTEAFF.

This sequence joins TRBV20-1 and TRBJ1-6, with TRBD1 as a possible D gene (6 bases). Germline V gene sequence: CDR1 DFQATT, CDR2 SNEGSKA (reference sequence). The CDR3 runs to 15 residues. CDR3 amino acids: CRGEGGDAYNSPLHF. DNA for the CDR3: TGCAGAGGTGAAGGGGGGGACGCCTATAATTCACCCCTCCACTTT.

The chain combines TRBV29-1 with TRBJ2-5, with 7 bases identical to TRBD1. The J segment lost 2 bases and the V segment lost 7 bases, leaving 7 bases of the junction unmatched. The CDR3 extends over 13 amino acids. Germline assignment: CDR1 SQVTM and CDR2 ANQGSEA. The CDR3 bases are TGCAGCGCCAGGAAGGGACAGCAAGAGACCCAGTACTTC. It translates to CSARKGQQETQYF.

The chain is built from TRBV7-9 and TRBJ1-2; TRBD1 might be the D (6 bases). Trimming took off 5 bases at V and 6 bases at J, with 16 bases between the two ends. The CDR3 sequence is 14 residues long. Germline V gives CDR1 SEHNR, CDR2 FQNEAQ (reference sequence). CDR3: CASSTATGRHGYTF. The CDR3 nucleotides are TGTGCCAGCAGCACCGCGACAGGACGGCATGGCTACACCTTC.

The gene calls are TRBV10-3 and TRBJ1-5, with D possibly being TRBD1 (5 bases). V lost 6 bases and J lost 7, with 13 bases in between. CDR3 length equals 13 residues. Germline V gene lookup returns CDR1 ENHRY and CDR2 SYGVKD. The CDR3 region is CAIRGTQGQPQHF. CDR3 nucleotide sequence: TGTGCCATCAGGGGGACCCAGGGACAGCCCCAGCATTTT.

The V call is TRBV30, the J call TRBJ1-1; D remains ambiguous. Between the trimmed V and J ends, which lost 2 bases and 1 base, there was a span of 8 bases. The CDR3 consists of 13 residues. Germline V gene data show CDR1 as GTSNPN and CDR2 as SVGIG (reference sequence). The CDR3 sequence: CAWSRLQNTEAFF. The DNA for the CDR3 is TGTGCCTGGAGTAGACTTCAGAACACTGAAGCTTTCTTT. The full variable domain, its missing parts supplied by reference TRBV30 and TRBJ1-1, is SQTIHQWPATLVQPVGSPLSLECTVEGTSNPNLYWYRQAAGRGLQLLFYSVGIGQISSEVPQNLSASRPQDRQFILSSKKLLLSDSGFYLCAWSRLQNTEAFFGQGTRLTVV.

This clonotype showed up many times. One junction end disagrees with the germline gene, perhaps due to a read error. J is TRBJ1-6 and V is TRBV7-2; D gene uncertain. The CDR3 has 17 residues. Germline CDR1 reads SGHTA; CDR2 reads FQGNSA. The CDR3 nucleotides are TGTGCCAGCAGTTTAGCAAGACCGAGCTCCTATAATTCACCCCTCCACTTT. Translation: CASSLARPSSYNSPLHF.

The chain recombines TRBV29-1 with TRBJ1-2; 9 nucleotides match TRBD1. Germline-derived CDR1 and CDR2 are SQVTM and ANQGSEA. The CDR3 spans 12 residues. V lost 4 bases, J lost 7 bases, and 4 bases stayed unmatched. CDR3: CSVGTGEGGYTF. In DNA, the CDR3 is TGCAGCGTTGGGACAGGGGAGGGTGGCTACACCTTC.

V gene TRBV14 combines with J gene TRBJ1-6, with TRBD1 as a possible D gene (5 bases). Germline V CDR1 and CDR2: SGHDN, FVKESK. The length of the CDR3 is 15 residues. V was cut by 0 bases and J by 13 bases, with 16 bases left in between. The CDR3 DNA sequence: TGTGCCAGCAGCCAAGAGGACACGGCGATTCGGCCCCTCCACTTT. It specifies CASSQEDTAIRPLHF.

The chain joins TRBV6-1 to TRBJ2-7; D call uncertain. Germline loops: CDR1 MNHNS, CDR2 SASEGT. V was shortened by 5 bases and J by 1 base, with 9 bases between the two germline ends. The CDR3 has 13 residues. CDR3 DNA: TGTGCCAGCAGTTTAATGGGGTCCTACGAGCAGTACTTC. The encoded protein is CASSLMGSYEQYF.

The chain links TRBV25-1 to TRBJ1-2, with D perhaps matching TRBD1 (5 bases). Deletions cut 8 bases from V and 7 bases from J, with 14 bases between. This CDR3 comprises 12 residues. Germline V gene lookup returns CDR1 MGHDK and CDR2 SYGVNS. The CDR3 DNA follows: TGTGCCAGCTTGACACAGGTCTCTGGCTACACCTTC. Protein: CASLTQVSGYTF.

For this clonotype: Germline is not matched at one junction end, which may reflect a read error. V is TRBV15 and J is TRBJ1-1, with D possibly being TRBD1 (5 bases). The germline V gene has CDR1 LNHNV and CDR2 YYDKDF (reference sequence). This CDR3 is built from 15 residues. CDR3 amino acids: CAASSTDSQNTEAFF. The CDR3 DNA reads TGTGCCGCCAGCAGTACCGACAGCCAGAACACTGAAGCTTTCTTT.

This clonotype was counted a single time. One end of the junction is discordant with germline, which a read error may explain. V usage is TRBV13 and J usage is TRBJ2-7, with D hard to call. The germline V gene has CDR1 PRHDT and CDR2 FYEKMQ (reference sequence). The CDR3 has 13 residues. The CDR3 region has the DNA TGTGCCAGCAGTTTAGCACAGAGCTGCGAGCAGTACTTC. Its translation is CASSLAQSCEQYF.

Ten or more counts support this clonotype. The rearrangement uses TRBV10-3 and TRBJ2-5; D perhaps matches TRBD1 (5 bases). Between the trimmed V and J ends, which lost 8 bases and 3 bases, there was a span of 16 bases. CDR1 is ENHRY and CDR2 is SYGVKD in the germline V gene. CDR3 length: 14 residues. CDR3 loop: CAISGRTTKETQYF. The CDR3, as DNA: TGTGCCATCTCCGGCCGGACAACTAAAGAGACCCAGTACTTC.

This clonotype showed up just a few times. The chain combines TRBV15 with TRBJ1-1; no firm D call. The V gene lost 0 bases and the J gene lost 1 base, with 15 bases spanning the gap. The CDR3 length is 17 residues. Germline CDR1 is LNHNV and CDR2 is YYDKDF (reference sequence). This CDR3 is CATSRDLWFLANTEAFF. In DNA, the CDR3 is TGTGCCACCAGCAGAGATCTGTGGTTTTTGGCGAACACTGAAGCTTTCTTT. The variable domain in full, completed from reference TRBV15 and TRBJ1-1, reads DAMVIQNPRYQVTQFGKPVTLSCSQTLNHNVMYWYQQKSSQAPKLLFHYYDKDFNNEADTPDNFQSRRPNTSFCFLDIRSPGLGDTAMYLCATSRDLWFLANTEAFFGQGTRLTVV.

This chain links TRBV10-3 with TRBJ1-1, with TRBD1 identical over 12 bases. V was clipped by 6 bases and J by 10 bases; unmatched bases: 3. CDR1 and CDR2 from the germline V gene are ENHRY and SYGVKD. The CDR3 loop spans 12 amino acids. The CDR3 protein is CAIRGQGAVAFF. The CDR3 coding sequence is TGTGCCATCAGGGGACAGGGGGCTGTAGCTTTCTTT.